The source of this T cell receptor beta chain is a study of blood T cell repertoires in COVID-19. Whole-study context: Sites across the United States, Italy and Spain contributed samples from acute and convalescent COVID-19. The cDNA or gDNA used as material had been derived from T cells, B-cell-depleted T cells, or PBMCs.

The CDR3 totals 15 residues. J gave up 7 bases and V 3 bases, and 6 bases lay outside the gene matches. Germline CDR1 is MRHNA and CDR2 is SNTAGT. In the original analysis: Reference gene primer amplification gave nucleated cell count estimates. Assay: immunoSEQ multiplex PCR; the TCRdb copy retains only in-frame clones and omits some. V, J and clone size are those of that table, while D and trimming were read from the DNA. There are about 55,000 clones in the sample; around nine tenths occur only once, and approximately 14% lies in the top ten. V and J are TRBV6-4 and TRBJ2-5; TRBD2 agrees at 12 bases. The clonotype was recovered from a human donor with active COVID-19. The donor label of this sample is uncertain. Material for sequencing was peripheral blood. CDR3 region: CASSETSGSMGTQYF. The CDR3 coding sequence is TGTGCCAGCAGTGAGACTAGCGGGAGTATGGGGACCCAGTACTTC.